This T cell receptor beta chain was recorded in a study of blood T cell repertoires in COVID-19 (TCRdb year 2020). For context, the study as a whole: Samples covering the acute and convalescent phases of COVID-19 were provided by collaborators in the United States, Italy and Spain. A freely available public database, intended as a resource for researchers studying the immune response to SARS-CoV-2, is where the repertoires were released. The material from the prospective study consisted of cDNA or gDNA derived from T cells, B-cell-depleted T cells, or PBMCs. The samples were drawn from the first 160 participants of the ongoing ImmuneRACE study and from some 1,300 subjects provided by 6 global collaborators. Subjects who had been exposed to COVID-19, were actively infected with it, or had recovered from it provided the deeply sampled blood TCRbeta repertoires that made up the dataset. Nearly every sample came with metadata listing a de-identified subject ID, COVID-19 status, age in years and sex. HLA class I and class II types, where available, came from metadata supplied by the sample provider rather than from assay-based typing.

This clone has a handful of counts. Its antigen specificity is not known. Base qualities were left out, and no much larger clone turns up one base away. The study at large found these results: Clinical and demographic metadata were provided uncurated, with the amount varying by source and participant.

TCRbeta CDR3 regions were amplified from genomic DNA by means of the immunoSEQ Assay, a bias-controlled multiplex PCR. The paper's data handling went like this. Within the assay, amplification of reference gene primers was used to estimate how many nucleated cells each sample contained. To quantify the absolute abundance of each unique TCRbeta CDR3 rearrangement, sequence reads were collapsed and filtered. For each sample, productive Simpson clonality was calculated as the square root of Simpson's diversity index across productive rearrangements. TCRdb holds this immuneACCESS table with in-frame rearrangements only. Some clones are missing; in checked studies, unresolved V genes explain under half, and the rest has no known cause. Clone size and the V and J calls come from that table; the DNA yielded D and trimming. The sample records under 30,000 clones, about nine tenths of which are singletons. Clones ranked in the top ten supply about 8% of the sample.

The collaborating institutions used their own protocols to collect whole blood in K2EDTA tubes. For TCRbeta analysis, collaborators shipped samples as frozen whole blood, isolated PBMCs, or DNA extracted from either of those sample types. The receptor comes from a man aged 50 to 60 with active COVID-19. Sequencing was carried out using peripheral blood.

CDR3 reads: CASSPIPNTEAFF. The DNA is TGTGCCAGCAGCCCTATACCGAACACTGAAGCTTTCTTT. The chain uses TRBV5-5 and TRBJ1-1; there is no confident call for the D gene. V is cut by 4 bases and J by 1 base, and the space between the germline ends is 8 bases. Inclusive of the bounding cysteine and phenylalanine, the CDR3 is 13 residues long. The sequence is cut down to CDR3 DNA, 39 bases in frame from base 1. CDR1 and CDR2, per the germline V gene (reference sequence), are SGHKS and YYEKEE.